The 7 T cell receptor beta chains given below trace back to one sample, sequenced in a study of cytomegalovirus exposure and HLA in healthy donors. The repertoire was sequenced with immunoSEQ multiplex PCR; TCRdb's copy has only in-frame clones and lacks some. The sample consists of 90,000 to 150,000 clones, 88% of them appearing once. Specimen: PBMCs. Source of these receptors: a young woman in good health and CMV-seropositive.

This clone has a single count. This chain uses TRBV5-6 with TRBJ2-7, with D maybe TRBD1 (5 bases). The ends were cut back, 4 bases at V and 1 base at J, with 18 bases in the middle. The CDR3 is 16 amino acids. From germline, CDR1 is SGHDT and CDR2 YYEEEE. The CDR3 loop is CASSRVGQGVSYEQYF. CDR3 DNA: TGTGCCAGCAGCCGGGTAGGGCAGGGTGTGTCCTACGAGCAGTACTTC. The full variable domain, with the rest looked up from reference TRBV5-6 and TRBJ2-7, is DAGVTQSPTHLIKTRGQQVTLRCSPKSGHDTVSWYQQALGQGPQFIFQYYEEEERQRGNFPDRFSGHQFPNYSSELNVNALLLGDSALYLCASSRVGQGVSYEQYFGPGTRLTVT.

This rearrangement joins TRBV7-2 to TRBJ1-1; D uncertain. V was trimmed by 4 bases and J by 0 bases, leaving 12 bases between them. Germline V lookup: CDR1 SGHTA, CDR2 FQGNSA. This CDR3 region has 15 residues. As DNA, the CDR3 is TGTGCCAGCAGCTCAACGACGGGGATGAACACTGAAGCTTTCTTT. This translates into CASSSTTGMNTEAFF.

V is TRBV19 and J is TRBJ1-1, with D uncertain. This CDR3 is 14 amino acids long. V lost 5 bases and J 0 bases, leaving 10 bases between the germline ends. Germline CDR1 LNHDA, CDR2 SQIVND (reference sequence). This CDR3 is CASSFGLLNTEAFF. CDR3 coding DNA: TGTGCCAGTAGTTTTGGACTGCTGAACACTGAAGCTTTCTTT.

The CDR3 DNA reads TGCGCCAGCAGCCAAGAAGTAGCGGGAAGGCGAGAGACCCAGTACTTC. This encodes CASSQEVAGRRETQYF. This rearrangement joins TRBV4-1 to TRBJ2-5, with 8 bases that match TRBD2. Germline V gene lookup returns CDR1 MGHRA and CDR2 YSYEKL. The V and J ends lost 0 bases and 4 bases, in that order; junction bases with no gene match: 7. This CDR3 spans 16 amino acids.

This clone was seen just once. The chain combines TRBV30 with TRBJ2-7; D is perhaps TRBD2 (5 bases). The CDR3 extends over 13 amino acids. The germline CDR1 and CDR2 sequences are GTSNPN and SVGIG (reference sequence). The V end was cut by 7 bases, the J end by 6 bases, with 19 bases between. As DNA, the CDR3 is TGTGCCTCCACACGGCCAACCCGGGGCGAGCAGTACTTC. Translated: CASTRPTRGEQYF. Filled out from reference TRBV30 and TRBJ2-7, the complete variable domain reads SQTIHQWPATLVQPVGSPLSLECTVEGTSNPNLYWYRQAAGRGLQLLFYSVGIGQISSEVPQNLSASRPQDRQFILSSKKLLLSDSGFYLCASTRPTRGEQYFGPGTRLTVT.

The genes are TRBV4-2 and TRBJ2-1; D is possibly TRBD2 (6 bases). This CDR3 spans 15 amino acids. Germline assignment: CDR1 LGHNA and CDR2 YNFKEQ. Trimming removed 4 bases at V and 0 bases at J, with 10 bases between. CDR3 in DNA: TGTGCCAGCAGCCCCGGACTAACCTCCTACAATGAGCAGTTCTTC. It specifies CASSPGLTSYNEQFF.

This clone was seen only once. The CDR3 coding sequence is TGCGCCAGCGGACCGGGGACAGGTAACACCGGGGAGCTGTTTTTT. This gives the protein CASGPGTGNTGELFF. This chain uses TRBV5-1 with TRBJ2-2, with TRBD1 matching over 8 bases. V shed 7 bases, J shed 2 bases, and the junction held 7 bases outside the gene matches. The CDR3 spans 15 residues. From germline, CDR1 is SGHRS and CDR2 YFSETQ.